The rows below give T cell receptor beta chains drawn from one sample of a study of early T cells in non-severe SARS-CoV-2 infection. TCRdb passed the 5' RACE reads through MiXCR, listing each CDR3 protein once. The repertoire includes approximately 70,000 distinct CDR3 sequences, 10% to 12% of them detected once, and 5.5% to 6% sits in the top ten. The source was whole blood, collected at baseline. These receptors originate from an adult who was a healthcare worker with PCR-confirmed SARS-CoV-2 infection or an uninfected control (not recorded which). Each CDR3 is given with its conserved first and last residue. Each record gives: J gene, D gene, V gene, clone size, CDR3 protein, CDR3 DNA. D genes are given only for firm matches. Clone size is given for some rows only: seen once, a few or many times, or a class if the clone is expanded.

j_call: TRBJ2-2; d_call: -; v_call: TRBV29-1; clone_size: -; cdr3_aa: CSVELAAGELFF; cdr3_nt: TGCAGCGTTGAGCTGGCGGCCGGGGAGCTGTTTTTT
j_call: TRBJ2-2; d_call: TRBD2; v_call: TRBV27; clone_size: few; cdr3_aa: CASSLLAGASTGELFF; cdr3_nt: TGTGCCAGCAGTTTACTAGCGGGGGCAAGCACCGGGGAGCTGTTTTTT
j_call: TRBJ2-7; d_call: -; v_call: TRBV3-1; clone_size: few; cdr3_aa: CASSQAAAKGGEQYF; cdr3_nt: TGTGCCAGCAGCCAAGCCGCGGCGAAGGGGGGCGAGCAGTACTTC
j_call: TRBJ2-1; d_call: TRBD1; v_call: TRBV7-2; clone_size: many; cdr3_aa: CASSSSGTAYNEQFF; cdr3_nt: TGTGCCAGCAGCTCCTCCGGGACAGCATACAATGAGCAGTTCTTC
j_call: TRBJ2-7; d_call: -; v_call: TRBV7-2; clone_size: few; cdr3_aa: CASSLGPRRSPSEQYF; cdr3_nt: TGTGCCAGCAGCTTAGGCCCCCGGCGATCCCCCAGCGAGCAGTACTTC
j_call: TRBJ1-4; d_call: -; v_call: TRBV19; clone_size: -; cdr3_aa: CASSSQGSEKLFF; cdr3_nt: TGTGCCAGTAGTTCTCAAGGCAGTGAAAAACTGTTTTTT
j_call: TRBJ1-2; d_call: -; v_call: TRBV6-1; clone_size: -; cdr3_aa: CASRPIGGAANYGYTF; cdr3_nt: TGTGCCAGCAGGCCGATAGGGGGGGCAGCTAACTATGGCTACACCTTC
j_call: TRBJ2-1; d_call: -; v_call: TRBV5-4; clone_size: -; cdr3_aa: CASSPSGASYNEQFF; cdr3_nt: TGTGCCAGCAGCCCCTCGGGGGCCTCCTACAATGAGCAGTTCTTC
j_call: TRBJ2-1; d_call: TRBD2; v_call: TRBV12-3/TRBV12-4; clone_size: many; cdr3_aa: CASSMLAGEVDNEQFF; cdr3_nt: TGTGCCAGCAGTATGTTAGCGGGGGAGGTTGACAATGAGCAGTTCTTC
j_call: TRBJ1-1; d_call: -; v_call: TRBV29-1; clone_size: -; cdr3_aa: CSVALRGDTEAFF; cdr3_nt: TGCAGCGTAGCCCTGAGGGGGGACACTGAAGCTTTCTTT
j_call: TRBJ1-6; d_call: TRBD1; v_call: TRBV11-2; clone_size: -; cdr3_aa: CASSARGQGYASPLHF; cdr3_nt: TGTGCCAGCAGCGCCAGAGGACAGGGGTATGCTTCACCCCTCCACTTT
j_call: TRBJ2-1; d_call: TRBD1; v_call: TRBV7-2; clone_size: -; cdr3_aa: CASSRDRGSYNEQFF; cdr3_nt: TGTGCCAGCAGCCGGGACAGGGGGTCCTACAATGAGCAGTTCTTC
j_call: TRBJ2-5; d_call: TRBD1; v_call: TRBV11-1; clone_size: few; cdr3_aa: CASSQRGQQETQYF; cdr3_nt: TGTGCCAGCAGCCAGAGGGGACAGCAAGAGACCCAGTACTTC
j_call: TRBJ1-6; d_call: TRBD1; v_call: TRBV9; clone_size: -; cdr3_aa: CASSGGQVSNSPLHF; cdr3_nt: TGTGCCAGCAGCGGAGGACAGGTGTCAAATTCACCCCTCCACTTT
j_call: TRBJ2-1; d_call: -; v_call: TRBV7-9; clone_size: few; cdr3_aa: CASSLDSANEQFF; cdr3_nt: TGTGCCAGCAGCCTGGACAGCGCCAATGAGCAGTTCTTC
j_call: TRBJ2-5; d_call: -; v_call: TRBV18; clone_size: -; cdr3_aa: CASSPSPGAETQYF; cdr3_nt: TGTGCCAGCTCACCAAGTCCGGGAGCAGAGACCCAGTACTTC
j_call: TRBJ1-1; d_call: TRBD1; v_call: TRBV6-5; clone_size: -; cdr3_aa: CASTQQGVNTEAFF; cdr3_nt: TGTGCCAGCACCCAACAGGGGGTGAACACTGAAGCTTTCTTT
j_call: TRBJ1-2; d_call: TRBD1; v_call: TRBV29-1; clone_size: few; cdr3_aa: CSVDRDRYGYTF; cdr3_nt: TGCAGCGTGGACCGGGACAGATATGGCTACACCTTC
j_call: TRBJ2-7; d_call: -; v_call: TRBV29-1; clone_size: -; cdr3_aa: CSVVSTANSYEQYF; cdr3_nt: TGCAGCGTTGTAAGTACAGCCAATTCCTACGAGCAGTACTTC
j_call: TRBJ2-7; d_call: TRBD2; v_call: TRBV5-1; clone_size: -; cdr3_aa: CASSRGGSYEQYF; cdr3_nt: TGCGCCAGCAGCCGCGGGGGCTCCTACGAGCAGTACTTC
j_call: TRBJ2-1; d_call: -; v_call: TRBV27; clone_size: -; cdr3_aa: CASSYGSAAYNEQFF; cdr3_nt: TGTGCCAGCAGTTATGGGTCAGCGGCATACAATGAGCAGTTCTTC
j_call: TRBJ2-1; d_call: -; v_call: TRBV15; clone_size: many; cdr3_aa: CATSIGEGEQFF; cdr3_nt: TGTGCCACCAGCATCGGCGAGGGTGAGCAGTTCTTC
j_call: TRBJ2-3; d_call: -; v_call: TRBV7-8; clone_size: many; cdr3_aa: CASSSRGGVSTDTQYF; cdr3_nt: TGTGCCAGCAGCTCGAGAGGCGGGGTGAGCACAGATACGCAGTATTTT